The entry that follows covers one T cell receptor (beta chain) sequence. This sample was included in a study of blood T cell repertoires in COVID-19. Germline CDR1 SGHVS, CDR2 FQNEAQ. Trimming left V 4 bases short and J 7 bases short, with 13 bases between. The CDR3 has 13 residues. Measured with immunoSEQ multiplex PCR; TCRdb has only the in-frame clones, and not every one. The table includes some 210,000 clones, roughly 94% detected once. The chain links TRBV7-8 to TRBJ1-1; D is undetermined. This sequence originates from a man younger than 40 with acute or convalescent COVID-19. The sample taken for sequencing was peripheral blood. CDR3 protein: CASSSGRTIEAFF. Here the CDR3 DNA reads TGTGCCAGCAGCTCCGGACGGACTATTGAAGCTTTCTTT.